This T cell receptor (beta chain) stems from a study of T cell responses to AZD1222 COVID-19 vaccine (dated by TCRdb to the early 2020s). About the full investigation: A total of just over 230 trial participants underwent TCR sequencing, of whom 207 received two doses of AZD1222 and about 25 received two doses of the MenACWY control vaccine. Trial participants were enrolled by age into 18-55, 56-69 and 70-plus year subgroups, with roughly 160, 29 and 62 TCR-sequenced participants respectively.

This specimen's time point label, per the study, means: about 28 days (+/-7) after the second vaccine dose. The treatment or condition label, read with the paper, signifies: meningococcal conjugate vaccine given as trial control. The vaccinee samples were drawn from two UK trials, COV001 and COV002, one of which was a single-blind randomized controlled phase 2/3 trial testing AZD1222 (ChAdOx1 nCoV-19) in healthy adults. For TCRbeta chain sequencing, PBMC samples from trial participants were taken at day 0 and at day 28 after the second dose. The CDR3 regions of human TCRbeta chains were analyzed by immunosequencing. Per the source publication's procedure: Repertoire TCRs were matched against a reference library of SARS-CoV-2-specific TCRs generated with the MIRA antigen-specificity platform. Breadth was defined as the fraction of unique TCRs that were SARS-CoV-2-associated, and depth was defined as the fraction of total T cells that were SARS-CoV-2-associated. Using the MIRA data, each spike-specific TCR was mapped to the spike region that the TCR reacts to and placed in a CD4 or CD8 class. Log10-transformed breadth and depth values were compared by one-way ANOVA with Sidak's multiple comparisons tests. TCRdb re-hosts the immuneACCESS table, in-frame sequences only. Its copies lack some clones; in the studies checked, an unresolved V gene accounts for under half of them, and the cause for the rest is not known. That table supplies the V and J calls and clone size; D and trimming were determined from the DNA. In all, the sample holds 90,000 to 120,000 clones, and around nine tenths of those were seen once. The ten biggest clones cover about 3.1% of the sample.

General findings and caveats noted by the study authors: The whole spike protein was spanned by vaccine-associated CD4 TCRs, and dominant responses were seen in regions 160-218 and 743-854. Conclusions about previously exposed vaccinees are limited, since just a handful of AZD1222 recipients were seropositive for SARS-CoV-2 at baseline. No day 14 peak-response samples were available, so repertoires were characterized only after the peak T cell response. Reportedly, almost half of the unique spike-specific TCRs recognized epitopes lying outside the regions that are mutated in the B.1.351 and B.1.1.7 variants. A significant rise in spike-specific TCR breadth and depth was observed after two AZD1222 doses relative to day 0 and relative to MenACWY recipients. In the small 56-69-year group, the increase in depth fell short of significance, most likely because of low power. Participants were mostly white British, with more females than males. The authors suggested clonal diversity may have been underestimated.

With regard to this clone: Its recognized antigen is unknown. No qualities accompany the bases; no much larger clone lies one base away.

From the cysteine through the phenylalanine, the CDR3 covers 11 amino acids. The CDR3 DNA has 33 bases and is translated from base 1. V is reduced by 6 bases and J by 11 bases, leaving a spacing of 13 bases between them. Taken from the germline V gene, the CDR1 and CDR2 loops are MNHEY and SVGEGT. The rearranged chain carries TRBV6-2 or TRBV6-3 and TRBJ1-1; perhaps TRBD1 is the D gene, with 6 bases matching. The source is an adult who received the MenACWY meningococcal vaccine as a control. Source: peripheral blood, taken 28 days after the second dose of the MenACWY control vaccine. The CDR3 region: CASRYRASAFF. The bases read TGTGCCAGCAGATACAGGGCGTCGGCTTTCTTT.